This T cell receptor (beta chain) was recovered during a study of T cell repertoires in cytomegalovirus infection (dated by TCRdb to the late 2010s). Turning to the overall study: Donor HLA type was relevant to the analysis, because carriage of CMV infection together with the matching HLA type was indicated by public TCR beta signatures. What the research found in general, with its limitations: Cumulative frequency of public TCR beta family members discriminated carriers of CMV infection plus the relevant HLA type in this cohort and an independent roughly 330-donor cohort. The ex vivo response was dominated by HLA-C-restricted CMV-specific TCR beta clonotypes, and the single most frequent clonotype in two of eight donors was supplied by these HLA-C-restricted clonotypes.

This clonotype was detected a few times. Its target antigen remains unknown. Base quality data are lacking; no much larger clone is found one base away. The sample was run on an Illumina HiSeq 1500. The public reads were quality trimmed at Q25 with fastp and then assembled into clones with MiXCR by TCRdb, keeping productive beta chains. Rows are combined by CDR3 protein, so each entry shows the most common genes and DNA. A total of nearly 650,000 distinct CDR3 sequences appear in this sample, 20% to 30% of them only once. 6.5% to 10% of the sample rests with the top ten. There are 17 amino acids in the CDR3, from cysteine to phenylalanine inclusive. Only the CDR3 DNA stays, 51 bases, in frame from base 1. CDR1 and CDR2, looked up from the germline V gene, are ENHRY and SYGVKD. V has 3 bases trimmed and J has 1 base trimmed; junction bases matching no gene number 7.

Material for sequencing was CD8+ T cells from PBMCs. The chain links TRBV10-3 with TRBJ1-3, with 9 junctional bases fitting TRBD1. The TCR sequence derives from a human donor in good health (CMV status not recorded). Some clones in this sample may be carry-over from other donors' samples. The CDR3 region: CAISEGSGTGSGNTIYF. The DNA is TGTGCCATCAGTGAAGGTTCCGGGACAGGGTCTGGAAACACCATATATTTT.